The 23 T cell receptor beta chains listed next were all sequenced from one sample in a study of neurological immune-mediated disorders. TCRdb re-called the 5' RACE reads through MiXCR, storing one row per CDR3 protein. The table includes fewer than 70,000 distinct CDR3 sequences, more than 8% detected once. The time point denotes: longitudinal time-point 2. Input material: PBMCs. The receptors originated from a young man in good health.

This clonotype was detected ten times or more. This chain joins TRBV21-1 and TRBJ2-2; TRBD1, the table's D call, was not compared with the DNA. TRBV21-1 is designated a pseudogene. This CDR3 is built from 19 residues. Here the CDR3 reads CASSKVKAGGLSSTGELFF. DNA of the CDR3: TGTGCCAGCAGCAAAGTAAAGGCAGGGGGTCTCTCGAGCACCGGGGAGCTGTTTTTT.

This clonotype occurred many times. V and J are TRBV5-6 and TRBJ1-6, with D possibly matching TRBD1 (5 bases). Germline values: CDR1 SGHDT, CDR2 YYEEEE. The CDR3 has 20 residues. The V end lost 4 bases, the J end lost 0 bases, and 23 bases lay between the germline ends. The CDR3 bases are TGTGCCAGCAGCATGACCGGCGGGGTAGGGGTGAGCTCCTATAATTCACCCCTCCACTTT. This sequence encodes CASSMTGGVGVSSYNSPLHF.

This clonotype was observed many times. This rearrangement joins TRBV29-1 to TRBJ2-1; D remains ambiguous. Trimming pared 3 bases from V and 8 bases from J, leaving 8 bases between. The CDR3 has 11 residues. CDR1 is SQVTM and CDR2 is ANQGSEA in the germline V gene. In DNA form, the CDR3 reads TGCAGCGTTGACTATTTATATGAGCAGTTCTTC. Translation: CSVDYLYEQFF.

The sample holds many counts of this clonotype. The chain recombines TRBV5-8 with TRBJ1-4; D is uncertain. There are 15 residues in the CDR3. Trimming stripped 0 bases from V and 5 bases from J, with 11 bases between. The germline V gene encodes CDR1 SGHTS and CDR2 YDEGEE. In nucleotides, the CDR3 is TGTGCCAGCAGCTTGGGGTCAGCGCAAAATGAAAAACTGTTTTTT. Its protein is CASSLGSAQNEKLFF.

This clonotype was counted many times. V gene TRBV6-5 combines with J gene TRBJ2-7; 10 nucleotides line up with TRBD1. The ends lost 5 bases at V and 2 bases at J; junction bases unmatched: 6. This CDR3 contains 15 residues. Germline V gene lookup returns CDR1 MNHEY and CDR2 SVGAGI. CDR3 in DNA: TGTGCCAGCAGTAAAAGGGACAGGGGAACCTACGAGCAGTACTTC. Residues: CASSKRDRGTYEQYF.

This clonotype was counted many times. This rearrangement joins TRBV28 to TRBJ2-1, with D hard to call. Trimming left V 2 bases short and J 3 bases short, with 5 bases between. The CDR3 is made up of 13 amino acids. Germline V gene data show CDR1 as MDHEN and CDR2 as SYDVKM. In nucleotides, the CDR3 is TGTGCCAGCAGTTTAGACCACTACAATGAGCAGTTCTTC. Protein sequence: CASSLDHYNEQFF.

This clonotype was recorded at least ten times. V is TRBV11-2 and J is TRBJ2-5; TRBD2 agrees at 14 bases. The germline CDR1 and CDR2 sequences are SGHAT and FQNNGV. This CDR3 region has 15 residues. The junction had 4 bases not matched to a gene; V was cut back by 5 bases and J by 5 bases. The DNA for the CDR3 is TGTGCCAGCAGCCCGGGACTAGCGGGAGTCGAGACCCAGTACTTC. Amino acid sequence: CASSPGLAGVETQYF.

This clonotype was recorded many times. The chain joins TRBV6-4 to TRBJ2-5, with 7 bases fitting TRBD2. The germline gives CDR1 MRHNA, CDR2 SNTAGT. The V and J ends lost 5 bases and 4 bases, in that order; junction bases with no gene match: 4. The CDR3 is 13 residues long. CDR3 bases: TGTGCCAGCAGTCAAATAGCGGGAGAGACCCAGTACTTC. Translating gives CASSQIAGETQYF.

The V and J genes are TRBV5-1 and TRBJ1-1; 7 bases are shared with TRBD1. The trim removed 0 bases at V and 7 bases at J, leaving 9 bases unmatched. Germline V gene sequence: CDR1 SGHRS, CDR2 YFSETQ. CDR3 length: 15 amino acids. The CDR3 region is CASSLEGQSQNEAFF. The DNA of the CDR3 is TGCGCCAGCAGCTTGGAGGGACAGAGCCAAAATGAAGCTTTCTTT.

This clonotype was counted at least ten times. The chain carries TRBV11-2 and TRBJ1-2; TRBD1 is a possible D gene (5 bases). From germline, CDR1 is SGHAT and CDR2 FQNNGV. The CDR3 consists of 14 residues. The V end lost 5 bases, the J end lost 3 bases, and 13 bases lay between the germline ends. CDR3 bases: TGTGCCAGCAGCCCCCCCCCGGGGGACTATGGCTACACCTTC. Translated: CASSPPPGDYGYTF.

This clonotype was counted many times. The chain links TRBV12-3 or TRBV12-4 to TRBJ2-7, with 10 positions matching TRBD2. J was trimmed by 3 bases and V by 2 bases; bases with no gene match: 4. The CDR3 has 15 amino acids. CDR3 sequence (DNA): TGTGCCAGCAGTTTATTTTCTAGCGGGAGCTACGAGCAGTACTTC. Encoded protein: CASSLFSSGSYEQYF.

V is TRBV30 and J is TRBJ2-1; 9 bases fit TRBD1. The germline gives CDR1 GTSNPN, CDR2 SVGIG (reference sequence). The CDR3 is made up of 14 amino acids. V trimming: 2 bases; J trimming: 6 bases; junction bases outside the gene matches: 5. The CDR3, as DNA: TGTGCCTGGAGTCCCGGGACAGGGATCAATGAGCAGTTCTTC. It encodes CAWSPGTGINEQFF.

This clonotype has a handful of counts. The CDR3 DNA reads TGTGCCAGCAGCGCACAGGGGGTCGGGGGAACTGAAGCTTTCTTT. It encodes CASSAQGVGGTEAFF. This chain uses TRBV9 with TRBJ1-1; TRBD1 matches 8 bases. The CDR3 covers 15 residues. Germline V gene data show CDR1 as SGDLS and CDR2 as YYNGEE. Trimming cost V 3 bases and J 5 bases; bases outside gene matches: 9.

This clonotype was detected ten times or more. This chain uses TRBV4-1 with TRBJ2-3; D perhaps matches TRBD1 (6 bases). The CDR3 has 17 amino acids. With 3 bases removed from V and 1 base from J, the gap between germline ends came to 17 bases. Germline V lookup: CDR1 MGHRA, CDR2 YSYEKL. CDR3 DNA: TGCGCCAGCAGCCAGACATTAGACGGACAGCGCACAGATACGCAGTATTTT. Protein product: CASSQTLDGQRTDTQYF.

This clonotype was seen many times. V gene TRBV12-3 or TRBV12-4 combines with J gene TRBJ1-1; no definite D call. Trimming took 6 bases from V and 1 from J, leaving 15 bases between them. This CDR3 is built from 15 residues. CDR3 in amino acids: CASSNSRLQNTEAFF. In DNA form, the CDR3 reads TGTGCCAGCAGCAATTCGAGGCTTCAGAACACTGAAGCTTTCTTT.

This clonotype has ten or more counts. V usage is TRBV28 and J usage is TRBJ1-5; D may be TRBD1 (5 bases). The CDR3 length is 17 residues. V shed 5 bases and J shed 1 base, with 18 bases lying between them. Per germline, CDR1 MDHEN and CDR2 SYDVKM. The CDR3 here is CASSPYYPTESNQPQHF. CDR3 in DNA: TGTGCCAGCAGTCCGTATTACCCGACAGAGAGCAATCAGCCCCAGCATTTT. The complete variable domain, with remaining parts taken from reference TRBV28 and TRBJ1-5, reads DVKVTQSSRYLVKRTGEKVFLECVQDMDHENMFWYRQDPGLGLRLIYFSYDVKMKEKGDIPEGYSVSREKKERFSLILESASTNQTSMYLCASSPYYPTESNQPQHFGDGTRLSIL.

Many counts were recorded for this clonotype. This chain links TRBV10-3 with TRBJ2-4, with 7 bases that match TRBD1. The CDR3 has 15 residues. Germline V gene sequence: CDR1 ENHRY, CDR2 SYGVKD. Trimming at V came to 2 bases and at J to 5 bases, leaving 6 bases not matched to a gene. The CDR3: CAISERRQGENIQYF. The DNA for the CDR3 is TGTGCCATCAGTGAGCGCCGCCAGGGGGAAAACATTCAGTACTTC.

This clonotype came up many times. This chain joins TRBV14 and TRBJ1-1, with unresolved D. The length of the CDR3 is 13 residues. Germline CDR1 is SGHDN and CDR2 is FVKESK. Trimming removed 4 bases from V and 5 bases from J, with 11 bases in between. CDR3 nucleotides: TGTGCCAGCAGCCCGGGCATGTGGACTGAAGCTTTCTTT. It yields the protein CASSPGMWTEAFF.

This clonotype was counted at least ten times. This chain connects TRBV2 to TRBJ2-5; 7 positions agree with TRBD2. CDR1 is SNHLY and CDR2 is FYNNEI in the germline V gene. The CDR3 sequence is 17 residues long. J lost 0 bases, V lost 6 bases, and 13 bases had no gene match. The CDR3 DNA follows: TGTGCCAGCAGGAGGGACTACGATAAAACCTACCAAGAGACCCAGTACTTC. It specifies CASRRDYDKTYQETQYF.

At least ten counts were recorded for this clonotype. The gene calls are TRBV28 and TRBJ1-5; a weak D match, TRBD1 (6 bases). The CDR3 consists of 19 residues. CDR1 and CDR2 (germline): MDHEN, SYDVKM. V was cut by 2 bases and J by 1 base, with 21 bases left in between. For the CDR3, the DNA is TGTGCCAGCAGTTTAAGTGGACAGTTTTTCATCTCCAGCAATCAGCCCCAGCATTTT. This gives the protein CASSLSGQFFISSNQPQHF.

This clonotype was seen at least ten times. The CDR3 loop reads CSVREGDEQFF. In DNA form, the CDR3 reads TGCAGCGTCCGAGAGGGGGATGAGCAGTTCTTC. The chain couples TRBV29-1 to TRBJ2-1; D possibly corresponds to TRBD1 (6 bases). CDR1 SQVTM and CDR2 ANQGSEA come from the germline V gene. This CDR3 has 11 amino acids. Trimming shortened V by 6 bases and J by 8 bases, and 11 bases separated the two germline ends.

This clonotype was found many times. This sequence joins TRBV5-1 and TRBJ2-3, with a possible D match to TRBD2 (6 bases). The V end was cut by 5 bases, the J end by 2 bases, with 15 bases between. Germline CDR1 and CDR2: SGHRS and YFSETQ. The CDR3 has 15 residues. As DNA, the CDR3 is TGCGCCAGCAGAACCGGGAGCCACTACACAGATACGCAGTATTTT. The encoded protein is CASRTGSHYTDTQYF.

This clonotype was detected many times. This chain joins TRBV3-1 and TRBJ1-5, with D possibly being TRBD1 (6 bases). Trimming cost V 4 bases and J 3 bases, with 13 bases left between them. Germline V lookup: CDR1 LGHDT, CDR2 YNNKEL (reference sequence). The CDR3 runs 15 residues. The CDR3 nucleotides are TGTGCCAGCAGCCTAAACACAGGGCTCAATCAGCCCCAGCATTTT. It yields the protein CASSLNTGLNQPQHF. Full variable domain (outside the CDR3, taken from reference TRBV3-1 and TRBJ1-5): DTAVSQTPKYLVTQMGNDKSIKCEQNLGHDTMYWYKQDSKKFLKIMFSYNNKELIINETVPNRFSPKSPDKAHLNLHINSLELGDSAVYFCASSLNTGLNQPQHFGDGTRLSIL.